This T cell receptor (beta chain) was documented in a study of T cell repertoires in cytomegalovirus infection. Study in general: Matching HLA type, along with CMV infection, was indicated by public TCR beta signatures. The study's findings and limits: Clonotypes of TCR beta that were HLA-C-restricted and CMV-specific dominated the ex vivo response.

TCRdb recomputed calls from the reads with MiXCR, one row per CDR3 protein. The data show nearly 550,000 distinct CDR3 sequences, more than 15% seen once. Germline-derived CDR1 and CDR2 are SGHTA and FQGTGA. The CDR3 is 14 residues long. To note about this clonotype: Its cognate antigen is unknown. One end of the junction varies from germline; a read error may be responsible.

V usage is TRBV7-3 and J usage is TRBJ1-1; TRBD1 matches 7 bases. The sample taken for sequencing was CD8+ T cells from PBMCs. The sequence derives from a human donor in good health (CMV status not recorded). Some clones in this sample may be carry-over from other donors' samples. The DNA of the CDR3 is TGTGCCAGCAGCGGGGCAGGGGGAAACACTGAAGCTCTCTTT. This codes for CASSGAGGNTEALF.